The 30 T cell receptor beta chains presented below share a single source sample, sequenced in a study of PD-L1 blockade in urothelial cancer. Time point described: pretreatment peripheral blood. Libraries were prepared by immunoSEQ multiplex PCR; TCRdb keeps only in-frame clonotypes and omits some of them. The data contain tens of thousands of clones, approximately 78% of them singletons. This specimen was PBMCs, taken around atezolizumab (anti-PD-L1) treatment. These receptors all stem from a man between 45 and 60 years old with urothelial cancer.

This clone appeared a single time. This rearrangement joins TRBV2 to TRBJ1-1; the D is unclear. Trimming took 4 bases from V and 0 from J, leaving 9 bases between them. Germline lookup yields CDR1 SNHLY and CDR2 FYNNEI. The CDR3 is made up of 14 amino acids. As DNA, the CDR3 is TGTGCCAGCAGTGGGCCCTTAATGAACACTGAAGCTTTCTTT. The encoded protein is CASSGPLMNTEAFF.

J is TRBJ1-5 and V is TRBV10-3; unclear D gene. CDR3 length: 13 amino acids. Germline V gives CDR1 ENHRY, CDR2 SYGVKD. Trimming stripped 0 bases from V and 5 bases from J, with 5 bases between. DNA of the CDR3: TGTGCCATCAGTGAGTCGGCAGATCAGCCCCAGCATTTT. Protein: CAISESADQPQHF.

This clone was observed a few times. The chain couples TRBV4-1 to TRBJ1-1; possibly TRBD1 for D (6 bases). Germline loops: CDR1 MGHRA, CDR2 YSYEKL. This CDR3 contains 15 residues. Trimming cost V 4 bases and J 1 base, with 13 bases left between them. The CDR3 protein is CASSPSTGWNTEAFF. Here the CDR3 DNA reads TGCGCCAGCAGCCCCTCGACAGGTTGGAACACTGAAGCTTTCTTT.

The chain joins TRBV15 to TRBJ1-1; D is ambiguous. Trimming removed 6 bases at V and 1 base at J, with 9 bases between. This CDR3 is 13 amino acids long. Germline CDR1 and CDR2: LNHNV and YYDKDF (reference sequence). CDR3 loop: CATRNTGNTEAFF. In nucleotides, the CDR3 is TGTGCCACCAGAAACACGGGGAACACTGAAGCTTTCTTT.

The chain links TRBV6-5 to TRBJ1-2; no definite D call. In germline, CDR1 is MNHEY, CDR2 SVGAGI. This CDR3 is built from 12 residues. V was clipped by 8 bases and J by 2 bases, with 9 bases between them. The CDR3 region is CASGSPNYGYTF. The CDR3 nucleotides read TGTGCCAGCGGGAGTCCGAACTATGGCTACACCTTC.

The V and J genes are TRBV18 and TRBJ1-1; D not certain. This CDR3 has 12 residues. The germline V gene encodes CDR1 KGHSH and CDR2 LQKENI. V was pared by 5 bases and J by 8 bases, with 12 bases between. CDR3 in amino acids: CASSGSGREAFF. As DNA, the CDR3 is TGTGCCAGCTCAGGAAGCGGACGCGAAGCTTTCTTT.

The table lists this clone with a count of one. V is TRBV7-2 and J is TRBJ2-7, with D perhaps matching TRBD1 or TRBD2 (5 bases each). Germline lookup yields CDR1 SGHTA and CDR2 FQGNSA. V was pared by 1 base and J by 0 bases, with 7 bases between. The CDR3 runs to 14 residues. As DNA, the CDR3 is TGTGCCAGCAGCTTAGATGGGGGCTCCTACGAGCAGTACGTC. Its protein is CASSLDGGSYEQYV.

DNA for the CDR3: TGTGCCAGCAGCTCGACTAGCGGGAGCGCGGTTGAGCAGTTCTTC. This translates into CASSSTSGSAVEQFF. The rearrangement joins TRBV7-2 to TRBJ2-1; 12 nucleotides match TRBD2. The CDR3 length is 15 residues. Trimming took 4 bases from V and 9 from J; bases not matched to a gene: 7. CDR1 is SGHTA and CDR2 is FQGNSA in the germline V gene.

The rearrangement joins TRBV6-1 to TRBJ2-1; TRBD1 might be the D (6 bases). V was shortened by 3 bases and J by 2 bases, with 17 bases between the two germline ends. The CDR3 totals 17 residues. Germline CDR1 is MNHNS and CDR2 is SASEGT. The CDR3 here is CASSELLTGTAYNEQFF. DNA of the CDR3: TGTGCCAGCAGTGAGCTCCTAACAGGGACGGCCTACAATGAGCAGTTCTTC.

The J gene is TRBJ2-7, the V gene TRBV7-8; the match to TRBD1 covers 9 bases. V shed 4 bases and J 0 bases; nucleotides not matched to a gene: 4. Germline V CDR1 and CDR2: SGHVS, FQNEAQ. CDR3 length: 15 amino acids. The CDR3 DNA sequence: TGTGCCAGCAGCTACGGACAGGGGATCTCCTACGAGCAGTACTTC. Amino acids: CASSYGQGISYEQYF.

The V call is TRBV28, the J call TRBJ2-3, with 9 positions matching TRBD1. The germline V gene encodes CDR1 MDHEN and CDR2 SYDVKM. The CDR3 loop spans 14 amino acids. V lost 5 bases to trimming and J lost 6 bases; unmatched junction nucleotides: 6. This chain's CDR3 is CASSRGTGLDTQYF. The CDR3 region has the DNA TGTGCCAGCAGTCGAGGGACAGGGCTGGATACGCAGTATTTT.

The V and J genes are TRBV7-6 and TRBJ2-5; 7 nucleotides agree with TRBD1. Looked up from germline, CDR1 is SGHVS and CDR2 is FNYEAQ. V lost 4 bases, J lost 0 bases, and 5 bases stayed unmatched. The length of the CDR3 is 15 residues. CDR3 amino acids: CASSWTRGNQETQYF. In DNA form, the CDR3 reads TGTGCCAGCAGCTGGACCAGGGGGAACCAAGAGACCCAGTACTTC.

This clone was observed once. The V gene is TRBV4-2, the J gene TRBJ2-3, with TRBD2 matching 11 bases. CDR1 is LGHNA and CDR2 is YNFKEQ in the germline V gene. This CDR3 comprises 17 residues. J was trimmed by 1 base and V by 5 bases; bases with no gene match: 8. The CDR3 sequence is CASSYSGRAAGTDTQYF. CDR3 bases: TGTGCCAGCAGCTATAGCGGGAGGGCCGCGGGCACAGATACGCAGTATTTT.

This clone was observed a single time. For the CDR3, the DNA is TGTGCCAGCAGCTTAGCCGGGACTCAGAGTGAGCAGTTCTTC. Translation gives CASSLAGTQSEQFF. The rearrangement joins TRBV7-9 to TRBJ2-1; D may be TRBD2 (6 bases). Trimming pared 0 bases from V and 9 bases from J, leaving 12 bases between. The CDR3 runs to 14 residues. Germline V gene data show CDR1 as SEHNR and CDR2 as FQNEAQ (reference sequence).

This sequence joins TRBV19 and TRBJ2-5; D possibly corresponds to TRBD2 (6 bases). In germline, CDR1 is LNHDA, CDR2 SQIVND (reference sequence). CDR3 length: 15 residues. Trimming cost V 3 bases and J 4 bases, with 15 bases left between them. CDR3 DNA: TGTGCCAGTAGTATCGCGGTCGGGAGTGGAGAGACCCAGTACTTC. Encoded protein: CASSIAVGSGETQYF.

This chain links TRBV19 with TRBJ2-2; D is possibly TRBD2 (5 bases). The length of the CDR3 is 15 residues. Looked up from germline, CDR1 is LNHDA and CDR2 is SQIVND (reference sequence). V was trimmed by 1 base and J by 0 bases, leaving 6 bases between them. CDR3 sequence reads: CASSIGGTNTGELFF. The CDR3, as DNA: TGTGCCAGTAGTATAGGAGGGACGAACACCGGGGAGCTGTTTTTT.

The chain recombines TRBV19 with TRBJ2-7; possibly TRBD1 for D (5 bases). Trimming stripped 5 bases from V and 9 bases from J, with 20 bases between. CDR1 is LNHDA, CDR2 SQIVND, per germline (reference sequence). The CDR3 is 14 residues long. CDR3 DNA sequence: TGTGCCAGTAGTGATTCAGGGTACCGCCTGGGGCAGTACTTC. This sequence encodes CASSDSGYRLGQYF. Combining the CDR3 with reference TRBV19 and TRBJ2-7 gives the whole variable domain DGGITQSPKYLFRKEGQNVTLSCEQNLNHDAMYWYRQDPGQGLRLIYYSQIVNDFQKGDIAEGYSVSREKKESFPLTVTSAQKNPTAFYLCASSDSGYRLGQYFGPGTRLTVT.

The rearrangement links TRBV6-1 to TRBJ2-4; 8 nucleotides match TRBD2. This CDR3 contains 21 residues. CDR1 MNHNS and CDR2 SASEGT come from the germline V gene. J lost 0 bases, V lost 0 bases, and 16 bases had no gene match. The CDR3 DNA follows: TGTGCCAGCAGTGAAGCGGCAGGTCTTCTAGCGGGTTTACTAGCCAAAAACATTCAGTACTTC. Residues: CASSEAAGLLAGLLAKNIQYF.

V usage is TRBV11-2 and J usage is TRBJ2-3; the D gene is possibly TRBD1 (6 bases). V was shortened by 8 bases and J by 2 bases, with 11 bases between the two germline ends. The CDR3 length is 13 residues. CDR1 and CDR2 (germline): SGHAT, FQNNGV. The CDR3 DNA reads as TGTGCCAGCCGGGACACTGACACAGATACGCAGTATTTT. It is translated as CASRDTDTDTQYF.

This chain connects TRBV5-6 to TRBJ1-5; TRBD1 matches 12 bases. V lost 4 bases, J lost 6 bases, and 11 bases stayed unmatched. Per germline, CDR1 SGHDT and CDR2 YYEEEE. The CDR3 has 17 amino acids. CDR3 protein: CASSNGDRGQGSQPQHF. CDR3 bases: TGTGCCAGCAGCAACGGGGACAGGGGGCAAGGTAGTCAGCCCCAGCATTTT.

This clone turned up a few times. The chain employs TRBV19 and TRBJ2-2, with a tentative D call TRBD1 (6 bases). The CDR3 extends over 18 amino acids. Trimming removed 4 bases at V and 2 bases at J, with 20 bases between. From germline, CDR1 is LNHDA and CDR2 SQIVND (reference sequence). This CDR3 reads CASSTSHYRAQNTGELFF. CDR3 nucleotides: TGTGCCAGTAGTACCTCACATTACAGGGCACAAAACACCGGGGAGCTGTTTTTT. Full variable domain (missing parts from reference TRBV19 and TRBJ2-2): DGGITQSPKYLFRKEGQNVTLSCEQNLNHDAMYWYRQDPGQGLRLIYYSQIVNDFQKGDIAEGYSVSREKKESFPLTVTSAQKNPTAFYLCASSTSHYRAQNTGELFFGEGSRLTVL.

The CDR3 spells CASSSPGEKLFF. In nucleotides, the CDR3 is TGTGCCAGCAGCTCTCCCGGGGAAAAACTGTTTTTT. This chain connects TRBV7-2 to TRBJ1-4, with D unclear. This CDR3 is built from 12 residues. Deletions cut 4 bases from V and 8 bases from J, with 8 bases between. In germline, CDR1 is SGHTA, CDR2 FQGNSA.

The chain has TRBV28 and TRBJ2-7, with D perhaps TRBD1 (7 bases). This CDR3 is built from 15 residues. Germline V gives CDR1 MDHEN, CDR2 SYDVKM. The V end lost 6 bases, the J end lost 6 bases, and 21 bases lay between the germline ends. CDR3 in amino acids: CASRAAGGQTSEQYV. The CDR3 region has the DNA TGTGCCAGCAGAGCCGCCGGGGGACAGACTTCCGAGCAGTACGTC.

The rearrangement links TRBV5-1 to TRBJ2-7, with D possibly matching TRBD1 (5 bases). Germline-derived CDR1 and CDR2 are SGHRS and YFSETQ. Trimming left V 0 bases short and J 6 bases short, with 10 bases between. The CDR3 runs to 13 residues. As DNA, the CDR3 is TGCGCCAGCAGCTTGGTCCAGGGCGGCGAGCAGTACTTC. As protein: CASSLVQGGEQYF.

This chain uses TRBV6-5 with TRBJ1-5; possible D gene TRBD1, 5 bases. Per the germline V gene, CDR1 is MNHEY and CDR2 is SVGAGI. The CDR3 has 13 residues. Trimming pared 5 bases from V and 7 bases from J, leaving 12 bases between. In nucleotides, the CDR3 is TGTGCCAGCAGTCGGACAACCCGCCAGCCCCAGCATTTT. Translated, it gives CASSRTTRQPQHF.

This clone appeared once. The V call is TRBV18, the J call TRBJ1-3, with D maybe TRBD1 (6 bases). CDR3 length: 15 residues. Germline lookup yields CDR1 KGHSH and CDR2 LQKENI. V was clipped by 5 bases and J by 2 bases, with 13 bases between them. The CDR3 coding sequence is TGTGCCAGCTCAGCCCAGGGGTACGCTGGAAACACCATATATTTT. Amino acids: CASSAQGYAGNTIYF.

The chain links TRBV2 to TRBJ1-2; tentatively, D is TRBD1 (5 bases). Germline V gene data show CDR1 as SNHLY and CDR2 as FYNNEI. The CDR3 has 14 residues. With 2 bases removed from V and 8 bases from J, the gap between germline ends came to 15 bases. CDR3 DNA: TGTGCCAGCAGTGAACATAAGGGGATTGAGGGCTACACCTTC. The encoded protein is CASSEHKGIEGYTF.

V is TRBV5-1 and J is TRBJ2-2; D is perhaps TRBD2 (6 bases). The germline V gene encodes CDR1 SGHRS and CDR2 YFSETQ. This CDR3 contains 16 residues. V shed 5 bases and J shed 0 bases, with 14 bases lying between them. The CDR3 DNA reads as TGCGCCAGCAGTTCAAATCCGGGAGCGAACACCGGGGAGCTGTTTTTT. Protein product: CASSSNPGANTGELFF. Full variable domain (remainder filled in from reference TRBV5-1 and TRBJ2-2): KAGVTQTPRYLIKTRGQQVTLSCSPISGHRSVSWYQQTPGQGLQFLFEYFSETQRNKGNFPGRFSGRQFSNSRSEMNVSTLELGDSALYLCASSSNPGANTGELFFGEGSRLTVL.

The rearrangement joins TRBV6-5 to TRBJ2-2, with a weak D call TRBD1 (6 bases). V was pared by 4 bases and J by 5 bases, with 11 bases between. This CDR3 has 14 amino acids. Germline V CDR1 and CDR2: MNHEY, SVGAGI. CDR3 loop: CASSSGAGTGELFF. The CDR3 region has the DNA TGTGCCAGCAGTTCAGGGGCCGGAACCGGGGAGCTGTTTTTT.

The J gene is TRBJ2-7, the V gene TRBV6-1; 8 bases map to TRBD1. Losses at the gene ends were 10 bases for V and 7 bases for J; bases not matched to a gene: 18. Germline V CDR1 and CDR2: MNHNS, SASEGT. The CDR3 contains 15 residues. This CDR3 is CATGAQGVPTREQYV. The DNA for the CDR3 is TGTGCCACCGGAGCACAGGGGGTGCCTACTCGGGAGCAGTACGTC.